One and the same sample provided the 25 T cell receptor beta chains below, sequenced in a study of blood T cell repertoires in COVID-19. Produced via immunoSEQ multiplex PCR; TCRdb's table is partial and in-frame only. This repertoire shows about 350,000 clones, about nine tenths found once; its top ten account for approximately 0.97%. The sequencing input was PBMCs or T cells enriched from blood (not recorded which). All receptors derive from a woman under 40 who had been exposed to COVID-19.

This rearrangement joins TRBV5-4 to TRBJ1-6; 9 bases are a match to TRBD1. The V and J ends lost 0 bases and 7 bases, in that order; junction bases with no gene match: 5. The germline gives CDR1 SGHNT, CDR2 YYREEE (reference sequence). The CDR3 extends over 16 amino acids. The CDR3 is CASSLGGQGPNSPLHF. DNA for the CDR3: TGTGCCAGCAGCTTGGGGGGACAGGGTCCGAATTCACCCCTCCACTTT.

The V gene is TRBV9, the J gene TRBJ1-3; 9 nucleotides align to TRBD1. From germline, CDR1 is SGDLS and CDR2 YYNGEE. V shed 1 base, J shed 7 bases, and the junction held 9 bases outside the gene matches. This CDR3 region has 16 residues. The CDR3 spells CASSVTLGTGSNTIYF. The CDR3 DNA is TGTGCCAGCAGCGTAACGTTAGGGACAGGGAGTAACACCATATATTTT.

DNA for the CDR3: TGTGCCTGGAACCAGGGACACAAGAACTATGGCTACACCTTC. Its protein product is CAWNQGHKNYGYTF. V and J are TRBV30 and TRBJ1-2; a possible D gene is TRBD1 (6 bases). Trimming removed 4 bases from V and 2 bases from J, with 14 bases in between. The CDR3 has 14 residues. Per germline, CDR1 GTSNPN and CDR2 SVGIG (reference sequence).

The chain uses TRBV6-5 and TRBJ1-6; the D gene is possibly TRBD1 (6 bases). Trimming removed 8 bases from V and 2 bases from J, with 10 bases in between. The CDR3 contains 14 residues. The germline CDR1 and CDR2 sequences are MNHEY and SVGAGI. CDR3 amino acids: CASGGQPYNSPLHF. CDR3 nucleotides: TGTGCCAGCGGCGGACAGCCCTATAATTCACCCCTCCACTTT.

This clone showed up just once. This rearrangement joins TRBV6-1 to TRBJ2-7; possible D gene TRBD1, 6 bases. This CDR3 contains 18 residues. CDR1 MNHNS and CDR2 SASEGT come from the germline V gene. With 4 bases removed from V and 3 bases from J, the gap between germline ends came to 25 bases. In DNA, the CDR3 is TGTGCCAGCAGTGGGGATCTTTTTCGGCAGGGGTCTATCTACGAGCAGTACTTC. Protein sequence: CASSGDLFRQGSIYEQYF.

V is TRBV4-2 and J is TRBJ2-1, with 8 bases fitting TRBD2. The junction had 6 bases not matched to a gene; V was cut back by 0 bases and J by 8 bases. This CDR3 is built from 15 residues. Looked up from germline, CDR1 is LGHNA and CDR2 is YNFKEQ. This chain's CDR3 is CASSQDGKAGDEQFF. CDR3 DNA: TGTGCCAGCAGCCAAGATGGGAAAGCGGGAGATGAGCAGTTCTTC.

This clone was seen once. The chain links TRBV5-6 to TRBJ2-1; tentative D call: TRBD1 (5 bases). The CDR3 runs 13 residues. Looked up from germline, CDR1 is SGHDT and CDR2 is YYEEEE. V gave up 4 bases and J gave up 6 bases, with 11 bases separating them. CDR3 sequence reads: CASSPQGGNEQFF. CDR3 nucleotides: TGTGCCAGCAGCCCCCAGGGTGGCAATGAGCAGTTCTTC.

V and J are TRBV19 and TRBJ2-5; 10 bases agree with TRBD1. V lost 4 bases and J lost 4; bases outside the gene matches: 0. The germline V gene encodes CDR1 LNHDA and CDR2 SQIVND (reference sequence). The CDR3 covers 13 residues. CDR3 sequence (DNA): TGTGCCAGTAGTAGGGACAGGGGAGAGACCCAGTACTTC. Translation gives CASSRDRGETQYF.

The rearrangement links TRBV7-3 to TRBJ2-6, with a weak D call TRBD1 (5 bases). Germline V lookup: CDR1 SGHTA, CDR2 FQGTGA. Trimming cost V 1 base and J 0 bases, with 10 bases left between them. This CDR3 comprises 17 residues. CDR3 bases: TGTGCCAGCAGCTTAAAAGGGGCTCCCTCTGGGGCCAACGTCCTGACTTTC. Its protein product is CASSLKGAPSGANVLTF.

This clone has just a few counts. CDR3 sequence reads: CATSDTLSGREDNEQFF. The CDR3 DNA is TGTGCCACCAGTGATACTCTTAGCGGGAGGGAGGACAATGAGCAGTTCTTC. The J gene is TRBJ2-1, the V gene TRBV24-1, with 11 bases that match TRBD2. V was clipped by 3 bases and J by 5 bases; unmatched bases: 8. The CDR3 covers 17 residues. Germline V gives CDR1 KGHDR, CDR2 SFDVKD.

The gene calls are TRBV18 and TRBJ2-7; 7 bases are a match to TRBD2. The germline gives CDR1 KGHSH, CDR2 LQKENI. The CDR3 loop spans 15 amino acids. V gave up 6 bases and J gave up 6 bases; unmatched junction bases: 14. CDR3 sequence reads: CASSPYGEGPSEQYF. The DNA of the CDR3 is TGTGCCAGCTCCCCTTACGGGGAGGGCCCCTCCGAGCAGTACTTC.

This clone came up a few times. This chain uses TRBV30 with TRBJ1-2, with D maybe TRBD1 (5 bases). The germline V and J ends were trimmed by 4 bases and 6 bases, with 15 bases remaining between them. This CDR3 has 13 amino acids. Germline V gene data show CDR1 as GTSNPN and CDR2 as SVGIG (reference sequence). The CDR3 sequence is CAWTAGPSHGYTF. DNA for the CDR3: TGTGCCTGGACCGCGGGGCCGTCCCATGGCTACACCTTC. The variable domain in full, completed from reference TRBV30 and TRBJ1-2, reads SQTIHQWPATLVQPVGSPLSLECTVEGTSNPNLYWYRQAAGRGLQLLFYSVGIGQISSEVPQNLSASRPQDRQFILSSKKLLLSDSGFYLCAWTAGPSHGYTFGSGTRLTVV.

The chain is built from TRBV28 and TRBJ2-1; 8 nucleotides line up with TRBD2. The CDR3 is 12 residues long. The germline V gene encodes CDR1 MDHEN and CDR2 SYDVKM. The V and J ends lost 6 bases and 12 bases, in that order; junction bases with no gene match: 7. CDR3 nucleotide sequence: TGTGCCAGCAGCTGGGCGGGGGGAAGGCAGTTCTTC. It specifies CASSWAGGRQFF. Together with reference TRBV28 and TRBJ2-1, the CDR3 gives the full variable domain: DVKVTQSSRYLVKRTGEKVFLECVQDMDHENMFWYRQDPGLGLRLIYFSYDVKMKEKGDIPEGYSVSREKKERFSLILESASTNQTSMYLCASSWAGGRQFFGPGTRLTVL.

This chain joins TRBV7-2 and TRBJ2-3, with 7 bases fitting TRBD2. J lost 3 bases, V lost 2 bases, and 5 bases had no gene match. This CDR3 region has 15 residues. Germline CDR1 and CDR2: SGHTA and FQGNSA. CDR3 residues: CASSLQSGMTDTQYF. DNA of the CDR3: TGTGCCAGCAGCTTACAGAGCGGGATGACAGATACGCAGTATTTT.

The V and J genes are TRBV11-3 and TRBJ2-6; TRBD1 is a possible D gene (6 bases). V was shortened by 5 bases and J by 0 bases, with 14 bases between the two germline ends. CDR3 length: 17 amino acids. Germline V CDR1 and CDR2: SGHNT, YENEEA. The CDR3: CASSAYSTGSGANVLTF. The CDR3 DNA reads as TGTGCCAGCAGCGCGTACTCGACAGGCTCTGGGGCCAACGTCCTGACTTTC.

CDR3 sequence reads: CASSGQGITANYGYTF. In DNA, the CDR3 is TGTGCCAGCAGCGGACAGGGAATTACTGCTAACTATGGCTACACCTTC. The chain carries TRBV7-2 and TRBJ1-2, with TRBD1 matching 8 bases. CDR1 SGHTA and CDR2 FQGNSA come from the germline V gene. Trimming took 5 bases from V and 0 from J; bases not matched to a gene: 8. The CDR3 length is 16 residues. Together with reference TRBV7-2 and TRBJ1-2, the CDR3 gives the full variable domain: GAGVSQSPSNKVTEKGKDVELRCDPISGHTALYWYRQSLGQGLEFLIYFQGNSAPDKSGLPSDRFSAERTGGSVSTLTIQRTQQEDSAVYLCASSGQGITANYGYTFGSGTRLTVV.

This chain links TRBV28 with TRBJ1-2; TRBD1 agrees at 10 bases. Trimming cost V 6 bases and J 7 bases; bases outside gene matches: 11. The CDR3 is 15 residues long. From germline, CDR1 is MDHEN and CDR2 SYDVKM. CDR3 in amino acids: CASSRRRQGAGGYTF. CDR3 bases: TGTGCCAGCAGCCGAAGGAGACAGGGGGCGGGTGGCTACACCTTC.

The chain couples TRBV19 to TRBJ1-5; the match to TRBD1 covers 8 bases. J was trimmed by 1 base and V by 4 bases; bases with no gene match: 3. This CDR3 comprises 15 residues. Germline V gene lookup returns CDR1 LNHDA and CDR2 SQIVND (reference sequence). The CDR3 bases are TGTGCCAGTAGTACAACAGGGGGGAGCAATCAGCCCCAGCATTTT. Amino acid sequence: CASSTTGGSNQPQHF.

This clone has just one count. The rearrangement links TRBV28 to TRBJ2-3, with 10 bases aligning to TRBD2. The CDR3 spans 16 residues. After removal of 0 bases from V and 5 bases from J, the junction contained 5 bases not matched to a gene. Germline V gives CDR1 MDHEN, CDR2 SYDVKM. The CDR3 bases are TGTGCCAGCAGTTTATGGAGCGGGAGGGCCGTAGATACGCAGTATTTT. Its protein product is CASSLWSGRAVDTQYF. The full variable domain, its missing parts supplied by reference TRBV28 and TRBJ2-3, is DVKVTQSSRYLVKRTGEKVFLECVQDMDHENMFWYRQDPGLGLRLIYFSYDVKMKEKGDIPEGYSVSREKKERFSLILESASTNQTSMYLCASSLWSGRAVDTQYFGPGTRLTVL.

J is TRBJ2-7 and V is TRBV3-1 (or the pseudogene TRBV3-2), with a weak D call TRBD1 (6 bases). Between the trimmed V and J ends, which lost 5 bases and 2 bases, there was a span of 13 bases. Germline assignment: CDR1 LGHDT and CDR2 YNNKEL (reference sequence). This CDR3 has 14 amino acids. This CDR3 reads CASSAHREPYEQYF. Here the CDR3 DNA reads TGTGCCAGCAGCGCACACAGGGAACCCTACGAGCAGTACTTC.

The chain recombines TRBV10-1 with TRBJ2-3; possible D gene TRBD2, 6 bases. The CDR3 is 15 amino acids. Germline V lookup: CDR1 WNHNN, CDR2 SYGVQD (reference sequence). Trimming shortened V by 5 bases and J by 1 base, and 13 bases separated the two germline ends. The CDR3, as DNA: TGCGCCAGCAGTAAATCGGGACTTGGCACAGATACGCAGTATTTT. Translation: CASSKSGLGTDTQYF.

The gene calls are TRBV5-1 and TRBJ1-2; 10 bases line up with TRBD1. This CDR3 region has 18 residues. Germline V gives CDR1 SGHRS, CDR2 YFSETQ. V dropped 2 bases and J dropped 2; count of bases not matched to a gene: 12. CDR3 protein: CASSFIVPGQGSNYGYTF. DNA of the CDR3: TGCGCCAGCAGCTTCATTGTCCCGGGACAGGGGTCAAACTATGGCTACACCTTC.

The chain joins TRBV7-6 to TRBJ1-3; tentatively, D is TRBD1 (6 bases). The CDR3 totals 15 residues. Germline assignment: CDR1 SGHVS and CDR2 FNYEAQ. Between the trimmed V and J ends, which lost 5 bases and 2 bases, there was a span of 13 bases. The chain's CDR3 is CASSPSEGAGNTIYF. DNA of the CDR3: TGTGCCAGCAGCCCCAGTGAGGGGGCTGGAAACACCATATATTTT.

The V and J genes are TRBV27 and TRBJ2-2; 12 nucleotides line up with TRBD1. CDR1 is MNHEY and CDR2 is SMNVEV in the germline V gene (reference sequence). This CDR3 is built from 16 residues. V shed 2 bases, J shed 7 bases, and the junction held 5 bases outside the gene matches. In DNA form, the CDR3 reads TGTGCCAGCAGTTTAGGGACAGGGGGCGGACTCGGGGAGCTGTTTTTT. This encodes CASSLGTGGGLGELFF.

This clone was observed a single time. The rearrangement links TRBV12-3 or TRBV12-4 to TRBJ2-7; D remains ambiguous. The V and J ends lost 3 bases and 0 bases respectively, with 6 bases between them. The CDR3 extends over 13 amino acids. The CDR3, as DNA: TGTGCCAGCAGTTTTCTCAGCTCCTACGAGCAGTACTTC. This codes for CASSFLSSYEQYF.